A single sample is the source of the 32 T cell receptor beta chains below, sequenced in a study of cytomegalovirus exposure and HLA in healthy donors. PCR employed 60 Vbeta and 13 Jbeta primers. The table came from immunoSEQ multiplex PCR; TCRdb's copy has only in-frame clones and leaves some out. This sample has some 200,000 clones; around 85% occur once, and the top ten carry approximately 0.22%. Material: PBMCs. The receptors shown here come from a girl aged 2-10 years in good health and CMV-seronegative.

The chain has TRBV15 and TRBJ2-5, with D possibly being TRBD2 (6 bases). The V gene lost 1 base and the J gene lost 2 bases, with 11 bases spanning the gap. The CDR3 consists of 15 residues. The germline gives CDR1 LNHNV, CDR2 YYDKDF (reference sequence). CDR3: CATSRGQRVQETQYF. The DNA of the CDR3 is TGTGCCACCAGCAGAGGCCAGCGGGTACAAGAGACCCAGTACTTC.

This CDR3 is CASSEGVGDKAFF. For the CDR3, the DNA is TGTGCCAGCAGTGAAGGGGTCGGGGACAAAGCGTTCTTC. The rearrangement links TRBV2 to TRBJ2-1; possible D gene TRBD1, 6 bases. The CDR3 sequence is 13 residues long. Trimming shortened V by 1 base and J by 15 bases, and 16 bases separated the two germline ends. The germline CDR1 and CDR2 sequences are SNHLY and FYNNEI.

The V and J genes are TRBV7-2 and TRBJ2-7; no reliable D call. Between the trimmed V and J ends, which lost 2 bases and 6 bases, there was a span of 8 bases. Per the germline V gene, CDR1 is SGHTA and CDR2 is FQGNSA. CDR3 size: 12 residues. DNA for the CDR3: TGTGCCAGCAGCTTACCCCAGCGCGAGCAGTACTTC. It translates to CASSLPQREQYF.

The chain combines TRBV6-5 with TRBJ2-2; TRBD1 matches 7 bases. The trim removed 2 bases at V and 9 bases at J, leaving 3 bases unmatched. This CDR3 has 13 residues. Germline V lookup: CDR1 MNHEY, CDR2 SVGAGI. CDR3 in DNA: TGTGCCAGCAGTTACGACAGGGCAAGGGAGCTGTTTTTT. Protein: CASSYDRARELFF.

CDR3: CASSLGQGRAGNTIYF. The CDR3 DNA reads as TGTGCCAGCAGCTTGGGCCAGGGAAGAGCTGGAAACACCATATATTTT. The chain links TRBV5-6 to TRBJ1-3; a weak D match, TRBD1 (5 bases). This CDR3 is 16 amino acids long. V lost 0 bases and J 2 bases, leaving 12 bases between the germline ends. Germline assignment: CDR1 SGHDT and CDR2 YYEEEE.

The V gene is TRBV15, the J gene TRBJ1-3; no definite D call. Deletions cut 3 bases from V and 4 bases from J, with 7 bases between. Germline CDR1 is LNHNV and CDR2 is YYDKDF (reference sequence). The CDR3 is 13 amino acids. CDR3 loop: CATSSSQGNTIYF. The CDR3 DNA reads TGTGCCACCAGCAGTTCCCAAGGAAACACCATATATTTT. The variable domain in full, completed from reference TRBV15 and TRBJ1-3, reads DAMVIQNPRYQVTQFGKPVTLSCSQTLNHNVMYWYQQKSSQAPKLLFHYYDKDFNNEADTPDNFQSRRPNTSFCFLDIRSPGLGDTAMYLCATSSSQGNTIYFGEGSWLTVV.

This chain joins TRBV4-1 and TRBJ2-1; 8 nucleotides agree with TRBD2. Losses at the gene ends were 1 base for V and 4 bases for J; bases not matched to a gene: 6. The CDR3 has 16 amino acids. The germline gives CDR1 MGHRA, CDR2 YSYEKL. The CDR3: CASSQGLAGQYNEQFF. The CDR3 DNA sequence: TGCGCCAGCAGCCAAGGGCTAGCGGGCCAATACAATGAGCAGTTCTTC.

This chain connects TRBV10-3 to TRBJ2-7; 9 positions match TRBD2. Germline values: CDR1 ENHRY, CDR2 SYGVKD. The CDR3 has 14 amino acids. Trimming at V came to 5 bases and at J to 4 bases, leaving 6 bases not matched to a gene. The CDR3 here is CAISPSGIDYEQYF. Written as DNA, the CDR3 is TGTGCCATCAGTCCTAGCGGGATAGATTACGAGCAGTACTTC.

The rearrangement joins TRBV19 to TRBJ1-5, with unresolved D. Germline CDR1 LNHDA, CDR2 SQIVND (reference sequence). The V gene lost 5 bases and the J gene lost 3 bases, with 8 bases spanning the gap. This CDR3 spans 13 amino acids. The CDR3 DNA sequence: TGTGCCAGTAGTTTAGTCTTCAATCAGCCCCAGCATTTT. Translating it yields CASSLVFNQPQHF.

Concerning this clone itself: A junction boundary mismatches the germline segment, possibly from a read error. The chain has TRBV7-9 and TRBJ2-7; tentatively, D is TRBD1 (6 bases). Germline V gives CDR1 SEHNR, CDR2 FQNEAQ (reference sequence). This CDR3 is built from 12 residues. This CDR3 reads CSSSLGTNEQYF. The CDR3 nucleotides are TGTTCCAGCAGCTTAGGGACAAATGAGCAGTACTTC.

V gene TRBV27 combines with J gene TRBJ2-7; 8 bases fit TRBD1. J was trimmed by 4 bases and V by 8 bases; bases with no gene match: 7. The length of the CDR3 is 13 residues. Germline values: CDR1 MNHEY, CDR2 SMNVEV (reference sequence). Written as DNA, the CDR3 is TGTGCCAGCCAGAGGACAGGGAGGTACGAGCAGTACTTC. It yields the protein CASQRTGRYEQYF.

The chain carries TRBV18 and TRBJ2-7, with 7 positions matching TRBD1. Germline values: CDR1 KGHSH, CDR2 LQKENI. Unmatched junction bases numbered 8, after V lost 6 bases and J lost 3 bases. The CDR3 has 14 residues. CDR3 DNA: TGTGCCAGCTCGTCTGTGACAGGGTACTACGAGCAGTACTTC. Protein: CASSSVTGYYEQYF.

This clone came up a few times. This chain connects TRBV6-5 to TRBJ2-5, with D uncertain. The CDR3 sequence is 14 residues long. Per the germline V gene, CDR1 is MNHEY and CDR2 is SVGAGI. V was pared by 2 bases and J by 2 bases, with 9 bases between. The CDR3 nucleotides are TGTGCCAGCAGTTACCTCACCCAGCAAGAGACCCAGTACTTC. Translation: CASSYLTQQETQYF.

V is TRBV6-1 and J is TRBJ2-3, with 7 positions matching TRBD2. CDR3 size: 14 residues. The V and J ends lost 8 bases and 3 bases, in that order; junction bases with no gene match: 8. CDR1 is MNHNS and CDR2 is SASEGT in the germline V gene. The CDR3 region has the DNA TGTGCCAGCGACCGTTGGGGGGGGACAGATACGCAGTATTTT. Its translation: CASDRWGGTDTQYF.

The CDR3: CASSLTGGYNTGELFF. The CDR3 coding sequence is TGTGCCAGCAGTTTAACGGGGGGGTATAACACCGGGGAGCTGTTTTTT. The chain couples TRBV27 to TRBJ2-2; 8 bases map to TRBD2. The V gene end was trimmed by 2 bases and the J gene end by 2 bases; junction bases not matched to a gene: 4. The CDR3 is 16 amino acids. Germline CDR1 is MNHEY and CDR2 is SMNVEV (reference sequence).

CDR3 nucleotide sequence: TGTGCCAGCAGCCCCACAACAGGGACTGGAAACACCATATATTTT. Translation: CASSPTTGTGNTIYF. The chain joins TRBV7-6 to TRBJ1-3, with TRBD1 as a possible D gene (6 bases). The CDR3 totals 15 residues. V shed 5 bases and J shed 2 bases, with 13 bases lying between them. Per the germline V gene, CDR1 is SGHVS and CDR2 is FNYEAQ.

The chain is built from TRBV6-1 and TRBJ2-7; weak D call: TRBD2 (6 bases). V gave up 3 bases and J gave up 6 bases, with 12 bases separating them. The V gene's germline CDR1 is MNHNS and CDR2 SASEGT. This CDR3 is 13 amino acids long. For the CDR3, the DNA is TGTGCCAGCAGTGATCAGGGAGGCGGCGAGCAGTACTTC. As protein: CASSDQGGGEQYF.

J is TRBJ2-7 and V is TRBV19; 7 bases line up with TRBD2. The CDR3 sequence is 15 residues long. V was pared by 4 bases and J by 0 bases, with 6 bases of the junction left unmatched. CDR1 LNHDA and CDR2 SQIVND come from the germline V gene (reference sequence). CDR3 in amino acids: CASSTPRGNSYEQYF. Here the CDR3 DNA reads TGTGCCAGTAGTACACCGCGGGGGAACTCCTACGAGCAGTACTTC. Supplemented by reference TRBV19 and TRBJ2-7, the full variable domain reads DGGITQSPKYLFRKEGQNVTLSCEQNLNHDAMYWYRQDPGQGLRLIYYSQIVNDFQKGDIAEGYSVSREKKESFPLTVTSAQKNPTAFYLCASSTPRGNSYEQYFGPGTRLTVT.

The V and J genes are TRBV7-9 and TRBJ1-1; TRBD1 matches 7 bases. The V gene's germline CDR1 is SEHNR and CDR2 FQNEAQ (reference sequence). V lost 5 bases, J lost 4 bases, and 10 bases stayed unmatched. The CDR3 loop spans 15 amino acids. CDR3: CASSALRGLPTEAFF. CDR3 DNA sequence: TGTGCCAGCAGCGCTCTAAGGGGGCTACCCACTGAAGCTTTCTTT.

The chain links TRBV7-9 to TRBJ2-7; D is unresolved. The CDR3 runs 11 residues. V shed 5 bases and J shed 3 bases, with 5 bases lying between them. The germline V gene encodes CDR1 SEHNR and CDR2 FQNEAQ (reference sequence). The chain's CDR3 is CASSVIYEQYF. Written as DNA, the CDR3 is TGTGCCAGCAGCGTAATCTACGAGCAGTACTTC.

The V call is TRBV10-3, the J call TRBJ2-7, with TRBD2 identical over 9 bases. Germline CDR1 reads ENHRY; CDR2 reads SYGVKD. CDR3 length: 15 amino acids. Trimming at V came to 6 bases and at J to 2 bases, leaving 8 bases not matched to a gene. CDR3 bases: TGTGCCATCAGCGTGTATAGCGGGAGCCCCTACGAGCAGTACTTC. Its translation is CAISVYSGSPYEQYF.

The genes are TRBV7-9 and TRBJ1-2; 12 positions agree with TRBD1. The CDR3 sequence is 18 residues long. CDR1 is SEHNR, CDR2 FQNEAQ, per germline (reference sequence). The V segment lost 5 bases and the J segment 7 bases; nucleotides outside the gene matches: 17. The CDR3 protein is CASSVGLGQGASARGYTF. The CDR3 DNA is TGTGCCAGCAGCGTAGGACTGGGACAGGGGGCTTCTGCCCGTGGCTACACCTTC.

CDR3 loop: CASSTYRDTNYGYTF. The CDR3 coding sequence is TGTGCCAGCAGCACCTACAGGGATACTAACTATGGCTACACCTTC. V and J are TRBV27 and TRBJ1-2, with D possibly being TRBD1 (6 bases). Trimming cost V 6 bases and J 0 bases, with 14 bases left between them. This CDR3 is 15 amino acids long. Looked up from germline, CDR1 is MNHEY and CDR2 is SMNVEV (reference sequence).

This clone was recorded a few times. The chain has TRBV13 and TRBJ2-1, with D unresolved. Germline values: CDR1 PRHDT, CDR2 FYEKMQ (reference sequence). This CDR3 has 12 residues. Trimming removed 4 bases at V and 4 bases at J, with 5 bases between. CDR3: CASSYRYNEQFF. The CDR3 nucleotides are TGTGCCAGCAGCTATAGATACAATGAGCAGTTCTTC.

The chain couples TRBV19 to TRBJ2-3, with 8 bases aligning to TRBD2. The germline V gene has CDR1 LNHDA and CDR2 SQIVND (reference sequence). Trimming cost V 1 base and J 0 bases; bases outside gene matches: 6. CDR3 length: 17 amino acids. This CDR3 is CASSIVFKRESTDTQYF. For the CDR3, the DNA is TGTGCCAGTAGTATAGTCTTCAAGCGGGAGAGCACAGATACGCAGTATTTT.

The J gene is TRBJ1-1, the V gene TRBV10-2; 8 bases map to TRBD1. V lost 4 bases and J lost 1; bases outside the gene matches: 2. Germline CDR1 WSHSY, CDR2 SAAADI. The CDR3 loop spans 14 amino acids. The CDR3 nucleotides read TGCGCCAGCAGTGTCGGGACAGGGAACACTGAAGCTTTCTTT. As protein: CASSVGTGNTEAFF.

The V gene is TRBV27, the J gene TRBJ2-7, with 7 nucleotides matching TRBD1. The V gene's germline CDR1 is MNHEY and CDR2 SMNVEV (reference sequence). Trimming at V came to 3 bases and at J to 3 bases, leaving 2 bases not matched to a gene. This CDR3 spans 13 amino acids. This CDR3 is CASSLRQGYEQYF. CDR3 nucleotide sequence: TGTGCCAGCAGTTTGAGACAGGGCTACGAGCAGTACTTC.

The chain uses TRBV19 and TRBJ2-1, with TRBD2 matching over 12 bases. With 4 bases clipped from V and 0 bases from J, the junction kept 7 bases outside the gene matches. The V gene's germline CDR1 is LNHDA and CDR2 SQIVND (reference sequence). The CDR3 is 18 amino acids. The CDR3 DNA reads as TGTGCCAGTAGTAGACTAGCGGGAGACGTAAGCTCCTACAATGAGCAGTTCTTC. Amino acid sequence: CASSRLAGDVSSYNEQFF.

The chain combines TRBV30 with TRBJ1-2; 8 bases match TRBD1. CDR1 is GTSNPN and CDR2 is SVGIG in the germline V gene (reference sequence). The CDR3 covers 12 residues. V was pared by 5 bases and J by 7 bases, with 6 bases of the junction left unmatched. In nucleotides, the CDR3 is TGTGCCTGGTTCAGGGGGCTGGGTGGCTACACCTTC. Its protein product is CAWFRGLGGYTF. Full variable domain (missing parts from reference TRBV30 and TRBJ1-2): SQTIHQWPATLVQPVGSPLSLECTVEGTSNPNLYWYRQAAGRGLQLLFYSVGIGQISSEVPQNLSASRPQDRQFILSSKKLLLSDSGFYLCAWFRGLGGYTFGSGTRLTVV.

The chain has TRBV5-1 and TRBJ2-7; D remains unclear. V lost 7 bases, J lost 5 bases, and 16 bases lay in between. This CDR3 spans 13 amino acids. Germline assignment: CDR1 SGHRS and CDR2 YFSETQ. The CDR3 sequence is CASHRGTVHEQYF. The CDR3 region has the DNA TGCGCCAGCCATCGCGGTACGGTCCACGAGCAGTACTTC.

V and J are TRBV18 and TRBJ1-2, with D possibly TRBD1 on 6 matching bases. The V end was cut by 3 bases, the J end by 2 bases, with 10 bases between. The CDR3 extends over 14 amino acids. Germline V gene lookup returns CDR1 KGHSH and CDR2 LQKENI. Written as DNA, the CDR3 is TGTGCCAGCTCACCTTCCGGGACAAACTATGGCTACACCTTC. Translating gives CASSPSGTNYGYTF.

For this clone: A junction end diverges from the germline sequence, so it may reflect a read error. The sample contains more than one DNA sequence encoding this CDR3. The chain recombines TRBV29-1 with TRBJ2-7; the D is unclear. This CDR3 region has 11 residues. Per germline, CDR1 SQVTM and CDR2 ANQGSEA. CDR3 bases: TGCAGCGTCGAAGTTCTCTACGAGCAGTACTTC. Amino acid sequence: CSVEVLYEQYF.